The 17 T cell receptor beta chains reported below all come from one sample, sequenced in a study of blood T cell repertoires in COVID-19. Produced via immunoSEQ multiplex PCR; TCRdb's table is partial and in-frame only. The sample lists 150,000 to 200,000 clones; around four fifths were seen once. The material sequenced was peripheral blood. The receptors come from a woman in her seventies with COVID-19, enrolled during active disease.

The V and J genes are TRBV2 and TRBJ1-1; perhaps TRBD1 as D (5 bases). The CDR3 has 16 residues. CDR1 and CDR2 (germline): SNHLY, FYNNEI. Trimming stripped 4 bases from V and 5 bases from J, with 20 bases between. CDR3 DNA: TGTGCCAGCAGTGGTGGGGCGGGGAAGAGGACAACTGAAGCTTTCTTT. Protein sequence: CASSGGAGKRTTEAFF.

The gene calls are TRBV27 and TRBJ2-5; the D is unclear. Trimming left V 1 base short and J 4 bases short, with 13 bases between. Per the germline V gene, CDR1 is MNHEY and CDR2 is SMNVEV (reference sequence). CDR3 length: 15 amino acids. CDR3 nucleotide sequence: TGTGCCAGCAGTTTATGGTCGACATCCGGAGAGACCCAGTACTTC. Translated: CASSLWSTSGETQYF.

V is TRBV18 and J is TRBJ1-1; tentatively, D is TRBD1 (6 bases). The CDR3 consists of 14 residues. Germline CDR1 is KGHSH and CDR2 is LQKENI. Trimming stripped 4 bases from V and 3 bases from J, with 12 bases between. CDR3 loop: CASSRYRDDTEAFF. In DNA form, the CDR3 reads TGTGCCAGCTCACGTTACAGGGACGACACTGAAGCTTTCTTT.

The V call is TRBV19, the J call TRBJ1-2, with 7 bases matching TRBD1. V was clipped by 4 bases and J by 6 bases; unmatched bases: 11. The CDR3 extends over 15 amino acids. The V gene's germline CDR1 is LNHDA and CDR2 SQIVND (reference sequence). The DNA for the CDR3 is TGTGCCAGTAGTACAACGCGACAGGGCGTGCATGGCTACACCTTC. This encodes CASSTTRQGVHGYTF. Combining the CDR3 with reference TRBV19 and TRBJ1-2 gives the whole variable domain DGGITQSPKYLFRKEGQNVTLSCEQNLNHDAMYWYRQDPGQGLRLIYYSQIVNDFQKGDIAEGYSVSREKKESFPLTVTSAQKNPTAFYLCASSTTRQGVHGYTFGSGTRLTVV.

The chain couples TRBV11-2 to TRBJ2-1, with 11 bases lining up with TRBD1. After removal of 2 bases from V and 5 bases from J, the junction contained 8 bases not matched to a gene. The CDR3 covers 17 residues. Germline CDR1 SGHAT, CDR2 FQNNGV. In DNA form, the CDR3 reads TGTGCCAGCAGCTTAAACCGCCGGGACAGGGGGAACAATGAGCAGTTCTTC. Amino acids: CASSLNRRDRGNNEQFF. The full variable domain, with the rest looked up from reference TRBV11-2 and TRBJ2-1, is EAGVAQSPRYKIIEKRQSVAFWCNPISGHATLYWYQQILGQGPKLLIQFQNNGVVDDSQLPKDRFSAERLKGVDSTLKIQPAKLEDSAVYLCASSLNRRDRGNNEQFFGPGTRLTVL.

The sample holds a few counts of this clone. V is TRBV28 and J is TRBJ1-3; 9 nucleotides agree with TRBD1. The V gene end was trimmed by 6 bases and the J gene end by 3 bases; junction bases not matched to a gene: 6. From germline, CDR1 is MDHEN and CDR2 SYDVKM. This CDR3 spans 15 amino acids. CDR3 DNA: TGTGCCAGCAGCCATTCGACAGGGGGTGGAAACACCATATATTTT. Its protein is CASSHSTGGGNTIYF.

Here the CDR3 reads CAWSDSLNQPQHF. Written as DNA, the CDR3 is TGTGCCTGGAGTGACAGCCTCAATCAGCCCCAGCATTTT. The chain joins TRBV30 to TRBJ1-5, with D hard to call. V was shortened by 1 base and J by 3 bases, with 7 bases between the two germline ends. The CDR3 consists of 13 residues. CDR1 and CDR2 (germline): GTSNPN, SVGIG (reference sequence).

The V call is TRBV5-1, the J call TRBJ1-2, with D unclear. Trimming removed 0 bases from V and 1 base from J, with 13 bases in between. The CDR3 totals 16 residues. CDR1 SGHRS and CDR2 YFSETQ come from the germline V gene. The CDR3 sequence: CASSLGSGRDNYGYTF. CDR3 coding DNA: TGCGCCAGCAGCTTGGGGTCGGGAAGGGATAACTATGGCTACACCTTC.

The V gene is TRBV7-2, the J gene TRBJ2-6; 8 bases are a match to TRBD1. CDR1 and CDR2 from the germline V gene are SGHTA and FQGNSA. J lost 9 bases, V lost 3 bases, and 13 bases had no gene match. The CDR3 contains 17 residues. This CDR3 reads CASSFKRTGQGVNVLTF. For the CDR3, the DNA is TGTGCCAGCAGCTTCAAGCGAACCGGACAGGGAGTCAACGTCCTGACTTTC.

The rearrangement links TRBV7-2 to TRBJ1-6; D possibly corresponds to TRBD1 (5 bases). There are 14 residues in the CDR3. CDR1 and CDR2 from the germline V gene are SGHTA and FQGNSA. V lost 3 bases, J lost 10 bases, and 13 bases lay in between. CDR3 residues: CASSLGQGGSPLHF. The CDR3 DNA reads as TGTGCCAGCAGCTTGGGGCAGGGAGGGTCACCCCTCCACTTT.

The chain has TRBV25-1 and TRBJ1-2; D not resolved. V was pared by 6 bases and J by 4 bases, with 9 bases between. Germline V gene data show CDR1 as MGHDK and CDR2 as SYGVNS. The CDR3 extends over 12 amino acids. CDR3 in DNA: TGTGCCAGCAGCCCGGGTTCCTATGGCTACACCTTC. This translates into CASSPGSYGYTF.

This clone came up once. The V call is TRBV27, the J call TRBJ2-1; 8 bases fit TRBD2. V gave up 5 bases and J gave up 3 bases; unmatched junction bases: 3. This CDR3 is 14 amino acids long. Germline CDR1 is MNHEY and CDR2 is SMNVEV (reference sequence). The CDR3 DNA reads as TGTGCCAGCAGTGTGACTAGCGTCTACAATGAGCAGTTCTTC. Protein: CASSVTSVYNEQFF.

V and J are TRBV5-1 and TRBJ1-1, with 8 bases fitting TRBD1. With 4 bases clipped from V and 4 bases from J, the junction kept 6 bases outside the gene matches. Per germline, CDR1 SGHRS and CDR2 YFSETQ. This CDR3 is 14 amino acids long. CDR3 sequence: CASSETRGLTEAFF. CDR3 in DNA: TGCGCCAGCAGCGAAACCAGGGGGCTCACTGAAGCTTTCTTT.

CDR3 nucleotides: TGCAGCGTGGACCGACTAGCGGGGATAAGGGAGCAGTATTTT. It translates to CSVDRLAGIREQYF. The J gene is TRBJ2-3, the V gene TRBV29-1; TRBD2 matches 11 bases. The CDR3 length is 14 residues. From germline, CDR1 is SQVTM and CDR2 ANQGSEA. The V segment lost 6 bases and the J segment 11 bases; nucleotides outside the gene matches: 13.

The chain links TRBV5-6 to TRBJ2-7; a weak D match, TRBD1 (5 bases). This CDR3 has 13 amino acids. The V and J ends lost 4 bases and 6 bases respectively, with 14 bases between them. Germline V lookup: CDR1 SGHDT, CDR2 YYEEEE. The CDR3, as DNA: TGTGCCAGCAGCGGATCGACAGTTCTCGAGCAGTACGTC. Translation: CASSGSTVLEQYV.

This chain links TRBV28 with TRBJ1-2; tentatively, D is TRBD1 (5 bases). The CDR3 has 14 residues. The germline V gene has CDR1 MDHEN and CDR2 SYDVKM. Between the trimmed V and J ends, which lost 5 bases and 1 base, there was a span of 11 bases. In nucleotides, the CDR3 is TGTGCCAGCAGTCCCCCGACAGTTAACTATGGCTACACCTTC. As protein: CASSPPTVNYGYTF.

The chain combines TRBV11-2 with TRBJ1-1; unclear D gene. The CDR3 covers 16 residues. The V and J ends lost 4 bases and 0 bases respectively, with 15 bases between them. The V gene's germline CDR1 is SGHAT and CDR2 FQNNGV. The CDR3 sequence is CASSSTLSGLNTEAFF. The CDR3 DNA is TGTGCCAGCAGCTCCACTCTCTCGGGGTTGAACACTGAAGCTTTCTTT. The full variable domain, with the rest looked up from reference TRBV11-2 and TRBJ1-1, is EAGVAQSPRYKIIEKRQSVAFWCNPISGHATLYWYQQILGQGPKLLIQFQNNGVVDDSQLPKDRFSAERLKGVDSTLKIQPAKLEDSAVYLCASSSTLSGLNTEAFFGQGTRLTVV.